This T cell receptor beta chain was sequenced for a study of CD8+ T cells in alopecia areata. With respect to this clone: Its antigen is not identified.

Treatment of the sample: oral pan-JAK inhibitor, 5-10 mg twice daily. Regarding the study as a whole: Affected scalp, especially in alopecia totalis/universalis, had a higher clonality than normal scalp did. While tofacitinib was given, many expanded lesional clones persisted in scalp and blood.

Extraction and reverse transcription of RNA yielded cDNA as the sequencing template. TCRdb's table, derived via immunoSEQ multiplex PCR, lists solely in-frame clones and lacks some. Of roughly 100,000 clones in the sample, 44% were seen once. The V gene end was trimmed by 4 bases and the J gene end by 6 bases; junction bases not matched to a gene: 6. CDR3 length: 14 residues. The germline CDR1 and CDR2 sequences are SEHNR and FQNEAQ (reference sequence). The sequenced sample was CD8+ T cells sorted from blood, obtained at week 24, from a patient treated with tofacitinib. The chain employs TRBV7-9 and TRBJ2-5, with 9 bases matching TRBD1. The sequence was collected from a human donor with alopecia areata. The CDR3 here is CASSSGTGLKTQYF. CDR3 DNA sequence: TGTGCCAGCAGCTCTGGGACAGGGTTGAAGACCCAGTACTTC.